This T cell receptor (beta chain) was identified during a study of shared clonotypes between healthy human individuals. With V trimmed by 5 bases and J by 7 bases, 12 bases remained unmatched. This CDR3 is 15 amino acids long. Germline-derived CDR1 and CDR2 are SGHVS and FQNEAQ. Sequencing was performed with immunoSEQ multiplex PCR; in TCRdb, only in-frame clones are kept and a portion is missing. The sample has over a million clones; approximately 97% are singletons. Details on this clone: What it binds is unknown.

Study-wide results and caveats: Among four donors, approximately 4.6% of naive CD4 clonotypes were found in common. The small donor group covered limited genetic and exposure diversity.

The sample taken for sequencing was naive CD4+ T cells sorted from blood. Described subset: CD45RA+ positively selected. The chain carries TRBV7-8 and TRBJ2-3; 7 bases are a match to TRBD2. This receptor was obtained from a man in his thirties or forties in good health. The CDR3 loop reads CASSQGLDALHTQYF. Here the CDR3 DNA reads TGTGCCAGCAGCCAAGGACTAGATGCCCTCCATACGCAGTATTTT.